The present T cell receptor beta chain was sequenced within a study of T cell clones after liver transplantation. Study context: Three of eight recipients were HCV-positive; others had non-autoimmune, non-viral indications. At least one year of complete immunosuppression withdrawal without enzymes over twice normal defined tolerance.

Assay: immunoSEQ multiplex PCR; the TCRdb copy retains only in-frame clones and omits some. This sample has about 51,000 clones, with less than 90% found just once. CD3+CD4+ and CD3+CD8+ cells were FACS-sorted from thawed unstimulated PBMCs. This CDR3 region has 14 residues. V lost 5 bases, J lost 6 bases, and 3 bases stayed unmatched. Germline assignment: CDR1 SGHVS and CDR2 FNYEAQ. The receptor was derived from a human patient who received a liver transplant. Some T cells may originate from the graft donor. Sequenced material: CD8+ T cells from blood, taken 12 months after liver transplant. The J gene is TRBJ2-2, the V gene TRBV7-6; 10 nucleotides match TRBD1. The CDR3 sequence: CASSPGTGAGELFF. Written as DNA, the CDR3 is TGTGCCAGCAGCCCCGGGACAGGGGCCGGGGAGCTGTTTTTT.